The clone carrying this T cell receptor beta chain was counted a few times. Its antigen is currently unknown. J gave up 8 bases and V 4 bases, and 7 bases lay outside the gene matches. The CDR3 runs to 13 residues. Germline V CDR1 and CDR2: SNHLY, FYNNEI. The table came from immunoSEQ multiplex PCR; TCRdb's copy has only in-frame clones and leaves some out. The data show over 200,000 clones, about 86% seen once. This sample was included in a study of cytomegalovirus exposure and HLA in healthy donors. The study drew the donors from its approximately 110-subject validation cohort, separate from the roughly 670-subject first cohort. Study findings and constraints: Accounts indicate the classifier identified cytomegalovirus status with strong specificity and sensitivity.

Sample: PBMCs. This chain uses TRBV2 with TRBJ1-2; 7 positions agree with TRBD1. This clonotype was sampled from a woman younger than 30 in good health and CMV-seronegative. The DNA for the CDR3 is TGTGCCAGCAGTGTTGACAGGGCGTCGGGCTACACCTTC. This codes for CASSVDRASGYTF.